One sample yielded the 6 T cell receptor beta chains listed below, sequenced in a study of T cells in Graves' hyperthyroidism and ophthalmopathy (dated 2019 in TCRdb). Libraries were prepared through multiplex PCR. Sequencing used an Illumina HiSeq 2000. TCR beta CDR3 regions were amplified from RNA transcripts. For the first round of RT-PCR on the TCR CDR3, the HTBI primer set was used together with the Qiagen OneStep RT-PCR kit. The public sequencing data were trimmed at Q25 with fastp and processed into clonotypes with MiXCR by TCRdb, which kept only in-frame beta chains. Here each entry gathers all rows of one CDR3 protein and keeps the most common genes and DNA. Across this sample there are fewer than 650,000 distinct CDR3 sequences, with 14% to 15% seen only once. Jointly, the top ten make up about 4.5% of the sample. Sequences were obtained from blood. The receptors here all came from a woman between 40 and 55 years old with Graves' ophthalmopathy.

At least ten counts were recorded for this clonotype. The chain recombines TRBV27 with TRBJ2-2; tentatively, D is TRBD1 or TRBD2 (5 bases each). In germline, CDR1 is MNHEY, CDR2 SMNVEV (reference sequence). CDR3 length: 16 amino acids. V was shortened by 6 bases and J by 3 bases, with 17 bases between the two germline ends. The CDR3 DNA reads as TGTGCCAGCAGCTCATCTGGCAGGGAGTACACCGGGGAGCTGTTTTTT. Amino acid sequence: CASSSSGREYTGELFF.

This clonotype was seen a few times. The gene calls are TRBV5-1 and TRBJ2-7; tentative D call: TRBD2 (5 bases). The CDR3 totals 15 residues. The ends were cut back, 2 bases at V and 3 bases at J, with 15 bases in the middle. Germline CDR1 and CDR2: SGHRS and YFSETQ. The chain's CDR3 is CASSFTPGINYEQYF. DNA of the CDR3: TGCGCCAGCAGCTTTACGCCGGGGATAAACTACGAGCAGTACTTC.

This clonotype was recorded at least ten times. The chain joins TRBV14 to TRBJ1-1; D is possibly TRBD1 (5 bases). The germline CDR1 and CDR2 sequences are SGHDN and FVKESK. This CDR3 region has 16 residues. Between the trimmed V and J ends, which lost 0 bases and 1 base, there was a span of 12 bases. The CDR3 nucleotides read TGTGCCAGCAGCCAAGAACCCCTTGGGACGAACACTGAAGCTTTCTTT. Translating gives CASSQEPLGTNTEAFF.

In this sample, this clonotype turned up many times. The chain joins TRBV19 to TRBJ2-5; no clear D. Trimming cost V 8 bases and J 4 bases, with 17 bases left between them. The CDR3 length is 14 residues. Germline assignment: CDR1 LNHDA and CDR2 SQIVND (reference sequence). Written as DNA, the CDR3 is TGTGCCAGTGCAGTCCGCCACAGCGCAGAGACCCAGTACTTC. Amino acid sequence: CASAVRHSAETQYF.

This clonotype was seen ten or more times. The chain uses TRBV9 and TRBJ2-7, with TRBD2 matching over 7 bases. CDR1 is SGDLS, CDR2 YYNGEE, per germline. V was clipped by 3 bases and J by 2 bases; unmatched bases: 11. The CDR3 runs 16 residues. CDR3 in DNA: TGTGCCAGCAGCGCCCGAGGGACCAGCGGGGCCTACGAGCAGTACTTC. This translates into CASSARGTSGAYEQYF.

This clonotype was observed a handful of times. The rearrangement uses TRBV5-1 and TRBJ2-2, with a possible D match to TRBD2 (6 bases). CDR3 size: 17 residues. The germline gives CDR1 SGHRS, CDR2 YFSETQ. The V end was cut by 0 bases, the J end by 4 bases, with 16 bases between. The CDR3 nucleotides are TGCGCCAGCAGCTTGGGTCGCATCGAGGGAGGCACCGGGGAGCTGTTTTTT. Its translation: CASSLGRIEGGTGELFF. The entire variable domain, with the rest obtained from reference TRBV5-1 and TRBJ2-2, is as follows: KAGVTQTPRYLIKTRGQQVTLSCSPISGHRSVSWYQQTPGQGLQFLFEYFSETQRNKGNFPGRFSGRQFSNSRSEMNVSTLELGDSALYLCASSLGRIEGGTGELFFGEGSRLTVL.